The source of this TCR beta chain is a study of T cells in Graves' hyperthyroidism and ophthalmopathy. Overall study findings and caveats: Ophthalmopathy, as predicted by the model, came a median roughly 6.3 months after the prediction. Most thyroid-expanded clonotypes above 0.001 were also found in blood.

Clinical symptoms, serum thyroxine, TRAb, thyroid ultrasound and orbital computed tomography informed diagnoses. The CDR3 runs to 14 residues. Germline CDR1 is SGHRS and CDR2 is YFSETQ. Germline trimming cut 4 bases from V and 3 bases from J; bases unmatched to any gene: 4. On this clonotype: The target antigen is unknown.

The CDR3 regions of TCR beta were amplified from RNA transcripts. The TCR CDR3 was amplified in a first-round RT-PCR using the HTBI primer set. MiXCR, applied by TCRdb to the multiplex PCR reads, yields one record per CDR3 protein. The sample contains 310,000 or so distinct CDR3 sequences, about a sixth of which appear only once. The sequencing input was blood. This clonotype was obtained from a woman aged 55-69 years with Graves' ophthalmopathy. V gene TRBV5-1 combines with J gene TRBJ1-3, with TRBD1 identical over 7 bases. CDR3: CASSNQGDGNTIYF. DNA of the CDR3: TGCGCCAGCAGCAACCAGGGGGATGGAAACACCATATATTTT.